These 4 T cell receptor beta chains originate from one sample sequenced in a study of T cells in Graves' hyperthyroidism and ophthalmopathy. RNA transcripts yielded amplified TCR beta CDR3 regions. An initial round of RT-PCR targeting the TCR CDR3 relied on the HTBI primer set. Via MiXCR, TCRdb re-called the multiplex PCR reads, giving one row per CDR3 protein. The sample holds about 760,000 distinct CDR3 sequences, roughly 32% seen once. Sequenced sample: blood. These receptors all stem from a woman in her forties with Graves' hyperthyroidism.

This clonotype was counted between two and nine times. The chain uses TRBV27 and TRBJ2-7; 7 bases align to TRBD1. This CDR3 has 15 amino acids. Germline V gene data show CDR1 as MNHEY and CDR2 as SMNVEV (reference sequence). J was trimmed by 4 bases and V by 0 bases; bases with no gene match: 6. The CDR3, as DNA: TGTGCCAGCAGTTTATCAGGGGGCGAAGGTTACGAGCAGTACTTC. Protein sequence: CASSLSGGEGYEQYF.

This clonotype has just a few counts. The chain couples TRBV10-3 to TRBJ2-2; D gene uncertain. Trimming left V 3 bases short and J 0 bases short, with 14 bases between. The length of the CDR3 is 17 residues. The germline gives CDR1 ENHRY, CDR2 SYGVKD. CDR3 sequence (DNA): TGTGCCATCAGTGAAAGAGAAACTGGGTCGAACACCGGGGAGCTGTTTTTT. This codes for CAISERETGSNTGELFF.

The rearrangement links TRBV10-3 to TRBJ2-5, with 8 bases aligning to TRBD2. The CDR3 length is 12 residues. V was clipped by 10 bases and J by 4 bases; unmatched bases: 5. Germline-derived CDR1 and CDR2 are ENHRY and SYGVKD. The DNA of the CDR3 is TGTGCCAGCAGAGCGGGGGCAGAGACCCAGTACTTC. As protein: CASRAGAETQYF.

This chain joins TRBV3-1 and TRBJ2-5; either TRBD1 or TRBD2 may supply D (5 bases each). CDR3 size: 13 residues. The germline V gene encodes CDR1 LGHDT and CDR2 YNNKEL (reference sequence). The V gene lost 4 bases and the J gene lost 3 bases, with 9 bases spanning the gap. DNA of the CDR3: TGTGCCAGCAGCCGGGGGACCAAAGAGACCCAGTACTTC. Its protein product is CASSRGTKETQYF.